The clone carrying this TCR beta chain was seen more than once but under ten times. This entry is derived from a study of cytomegalovirus exposure and HLA in healthy donors. Overall study: Of all 400 or so donors who were genotyped, 75% to 90% belonged to the Caucasian-associated ancestry cluster.

The PCR had 60 Vbeta and 13 Jbeta primers. The protocol was immunoSEQ multiplex PCR, while the TCRdb copy is restricted to in-frame clones and leaves out a portion. The sample contains fewer than 150,000 clones, around 77% of which appear only once. The CDR3 consists of 14 residues. The V and J ends lost 6 bases and 8 bases, in that order; junction bases with no gene match: 5. Germline-derived CDR1 and CDR2 are MDHEN and SYDVKM. Sequencing used PBMCs. The receptor was isolated from a woman aged 45-65 years in good health and CMV-seronegative. This chain joins TRBV28 and TRBJ1-6; 9 bases match TRBD1. CDR3: CASRGTGRHSPLHF. CDR3 bases: TGTGCCAGCAGGGGGACAGGGAGGCATTCACCCCTCCACTTT. The whole variable domain, remainder taken from reference TRBV28 and TRBJ1-6, is DVKVTQSSRYLVKRTGEKVFLECVQDMDHENMFWYRQDPGLGLRLIYFSYDVKMKEKGDIPEGYSVSREKKERFSLILESASTNQTSMYLCASRGTGRHSPLHFGNGTRLTVT.